The 17 T cell receptor beta chains given below trace back to one sample, sequenced in a study of T and B cells in COVID-19 patients. Blood genomic DNA input for TRB amplification was 250-500 ng. BIOMED2 TRB-A/B primer pools were used in multiplex TRB PCR. MiXCR, run by TCRdb on the multiplex PCR reads, gives a single entry per CDR3 protein. The sample contains more than 15,000 distinct CDR3 sequences, around a quarter of which appear only once. Input material: blood. The source of these receptors is a human donor who had recovered from COVID-19.

This clonotype was recorded a few times. The rearrangement joins TRBV19 to TRBJ1-5, with 7 bases aligning to TRBD1. Germline CDR1 is LNHDA and CDR2 is SQIVND (reference sequence). V lost 1 base, J lost 5 bases, and 5 bases stayed unmatched. This CDR3 contains 15 residues. CDR3 in DNA: TGTGCCAGTAGTATAGGAGGGGGCAGTGATCAGCCCCAGCATTTT. It translates to CASSIGGGSDQPQHF.

This clonotype was observed many times. V is TRBV7-9 and J is TRBJ1-2; D gene ambiguous. Germline assignment: CDR1 SEHNR and CDR2 FQNEAQ (reference sequence). The V gene lost 3 bases and the J gene lost 4 bases, with 9 bases spanning the gap. The CDR3 is 13 residues long. As DNA, the CDR3 is TGTGCCAGCAGCTTTCTTTCCGGCTATGGCTACACCTTC. This sequence encodes CASSFLSGYGYTF. The whole variable domain, filled in from reference TRBV7-9 and TRBJ1-2, reads DTGVSQNPRHKITKRGQNVTFRCDPISEHNRLYWYRQTLGQGPEFLTYFQNEAQLEKSRLLSDRFSAERPKGSFSTLEIQRTEQGDSAMYLCASSFLSGYGYTFGSGTRLTVV.

Note on this clonotype: A junction boundary mismatches the germline segment, possibly from a read error. The rearrangement uses TRBV6-4 and TRBJ2-1, with TRBD2 matching over 9 bases. Germline loops: CDR1 MRHNA, CDR2 SNTAGT. The CDR3 is made up of 12 amino acids. The CDR3 DNA sequence: TGTGCCAGCAGTTTCGCGGGGGGGCGACAGTCCTTC. It specifies CASSFAGGRQSF.

By share, this clonotype ranks as medium-sized. The gene calls are TRBV19 and TRBJ2-5; 10 bases match TRBD2. Germline values: CDR1 LNHDA, CDR2 SQIVND (reference sequence). The V gene end was trimmed by 6 bases and the J gene end by 5 bases; junction bases not matched to a gene: 9. The CDR3 totals 15 residues. The CDR3 nucleotides read TGTGCCAGTAGGTCAAGCGGGGGGGTTACGGAGACCCAGTACTTC. It is translated as CASRSSGGVTETQYF.

The V call is TRBV5-1, the J call TRBJ2-7, with D possibly TRBD1 on 6 matching bases. The V gene's germline CDR1 is SGHRS and CDR2 YFSETQ. The length of the CDR3 is 15 residues. Trimming removed 4 bases from V and 2 bases from J, with 16 bases in between. CDR3 coding DNA: TGCGCCAGCAGCGCCGGACAGCCGGGGACCTACGAGCAGTACTTC. Translating gives CASSAGQPGTYEQYF. Complete variable domain (other parts from reference TRBV5-1 and TRBJ2-7): KAGVTQTPRYLIKTRGQQVTLSCSPISGHRSVSWYQQTPGQGLQFLFEYFSETQRNKGNFPGRFSGRQFSNSRSEMNVSTLELGDSALYLCASSAGQPGTYEQYFGPGTRLTVT.

The chain has TRBV28 and TRBJ2-5, with no clear D. The V gene's germline CDR1 is MDHEN and CDR2 SYDVKM. Trimming removed 3 bases from V and 2 bases from J, with 10 bases in between. The CDR3 is made up of 14 amino acids. The CDR3 DNA is TGTGCCAGCAGTTTTAACGGAAAGCAAGAGACCCAGTACTTC. This encodes CASSFNGKQETQYF. The full variable domain, rest sourced from reference TRBV28 and TRBJ2-5, is DVKVTQSSRYLVKRTGEKVFLECVQDMDHENMFWYRQDPGLGLRLIYFSYDVKMKEKGDIPEGYSVSREKKERFSLILESASTNQTSMYLCASSFNGKQETQYFGPGTRLLVL.

This clonotype was seen a single time. The CDR3 nucleotides are TGCAGTGCTAGAGATCCGAACCTGGCTAGCGGGATAGAGTTCTTC. This gives the protein CSARDPNLASGIEFF. The chain links TRBV20-1 to TRBJ2-1; 9 bases are a match to TRBD2. Germline CDR1 and CDR2: DFQATT and SNEGSKA (reference sequence). The CDR3 has 15 residues. V lost 0 bases and J lost 14; bases outside the gene matches: 14.

This clonotype counts as medium-sized. The CDR3 sequence: CSVEDQGWRREETQYF. The CDR3 coding sequence is TGCAGCGTTGAAGATCAAGGTTGGCGCAGGGAGGAGACCCAGTACTTC. The chain recombines TRBV29-1 with TRBJ2-5; possibly TRBD1 or TRBD2 for D (5 bases each). Germline V lookup: CDR1 SQVTM, CDR2 ANQGSEA. This CDR3 has 16 residues. Trimming shortened V by 0 bases and J by 5 bases, and 19 bases separated the two germline ends.

The chain has TRBV12-3 or TRBV12-4 and TRBJ1-2; 7 nucleotides match TRBD1. V lost 5 bases to trimming and J lost 4 bases; unmatched junction nucleotides: 22. The CDR3 is made up of 19 amino acids. CDR3 in DNA: TGTGCCAGCAGTCGTGAAATCGGGACAGCTCCCCTTTCACCCTATGGCTACACCTTC. It specifies CASSREIGTAPLSPYGYTF.

This clonotype counts as medium-sized. This chain uses TRBV19 with TRBJ1-4, with D uncertain. The CDR3 spans 12 residues. Trimming removed 10 bases from V and 8 bases from J, with 14 bases in between. Germline-derived CDR1 and CDR2 are LNHDA and SQIVND (reference sequence). This CDR3 is CATAPGGEKLFF. CDR3 in DNA: TGTGCCACCGCCCCAGGTGGGGAAAAACTGTTTTTT.

In its sample, this clonotype is medium-sized (0.01 to 0.1%). This sequence joins TRBV19 and TRBJ2-7; the D gene is possibly TRBD1 (5 bases). V lost 2 bases and J lost 0, with 11 bases in between. Germline assignment: CDR1 LNHDA and CDR2 SQIVND (reference sequence). The CDR3 consists of 15 residues. This chain's CDR3 is CASSIQGSFSYEQYF. CDR3 sequence (DNA): TGTGCCAGTAGTATACAGGGTTCCTTCTCCTACGAGCAGTACTTC.

This clonotype has a handful of counts. The chain has TRBV20-1 and TRBJ2-1; tentative D call: TRBD1 (7 bases). CDR1 is DFQATT, CDR2 SNEGSKA, per germline (reference sequence). The CDR3 extends over 16 amino acids. With 0 bases removed from V and 3 bases from J, the gap between germline ends came to 15 bases. CDR3 in DNA: TGCAGTGCTAGAGATCTGGCAGGGGGACTCTACAATGAGCAGTTCTTC. It translates to CSARDLAGGLYNEQFF.

The chain recombines TRBV29-1 with TRBJ1-2; no clear D. The CDR3 has 10 residues. The germline V gene encodes CDR1 SQVTM and CDR2 ANQGSEA. CDR3 sequence: CVESGKEGTF. CDR3 DNA: TGCGTTGAATCGGGAAAGGAAGGTACCTTC.

The chain links TRBV19 to TRBJ2-5; 15 bases align to TRBD2. CDR3 length: 17 amino acids. CDR1 and CDR2 from the germline V gene are LNHDA and SQIVND (reference sequence). Germline trimming cut 6 bases from V and 3 bases from J; bases unmatched to any gene: 8. The DNA for the CDR3 is TGTGCCAGTAGCCTTGGGTGGACTAGCGGGAGGGAAGAGACCCAGTACTTC. Protein: CASSLGWTSGREETQYF.

This clonotype is categorized as medium-sized (0.01 to 0.1%). J is TRBJ2-1 and V is TRBV19; TRBD2 matches at 12 bases. V dropped 4 bases and J dropped 4; count of bases not matched to a gene: 11. CDR3 length: 18 amino acids. Germline-derived CDR1 and CDR2 are LNHDA and SQIVND (reference sequence). The CDR3 coding sequence is TGTGCCAGTAGTAATTACCGACTAGCGGGGGCGACTTACAATGAGCAGTTCTTC. Its protein is CASSNYRLAGATYNEQFF.

In its sample, this clonotype was seen a few times. This sequence joins TRBV20-1 and TRBJ1-1; the D gene is possibly TRBD1 (5 bases). The V gene lost 5 bases and the J gene lost 1 base, with 11 bases spanning the gap. The germline gives CDR1 DFQATT, CDR2 SNEGSKA (reference sequence). The CDR3 covers 13 residues. CDR3 protein: CSALGEANTEAFF. The CDR3 coding sequence is TGCAGTGCTTTAGGGGAGGCGAACACTGAAGCTTTCTTT.

This rearrangement joins TRBV7-9 to TRBJ1-6; no clear D gene. V lost 3 bases and J 1 base, leaving 7 bases between the germline ends. The CDR3 runs 15 residues. The germline V gene has CDR1 SEHNR and CDR2 FQNEAQ (reference sequence). This CDR3 reads CASSFKGSYNSPLHF. The CDR3 bases are TGTGCCAGCAGCTTTAAGGGATCCTATAATTCACCCCTCCACTTT.